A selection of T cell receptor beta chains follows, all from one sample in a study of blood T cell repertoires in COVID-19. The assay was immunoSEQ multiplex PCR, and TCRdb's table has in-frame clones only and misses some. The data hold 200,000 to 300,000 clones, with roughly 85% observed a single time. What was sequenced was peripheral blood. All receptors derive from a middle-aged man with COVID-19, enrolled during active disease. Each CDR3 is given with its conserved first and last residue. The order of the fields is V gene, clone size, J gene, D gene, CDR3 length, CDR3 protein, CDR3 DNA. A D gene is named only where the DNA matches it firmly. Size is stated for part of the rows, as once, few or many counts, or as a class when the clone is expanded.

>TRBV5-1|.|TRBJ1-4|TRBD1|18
CASSYGTGGAPLDEKLFF
TGCGCCAGCAGCTATGGGACAGGGGGCGCCCCCTTAGATGAAAAACTGTTTTTT
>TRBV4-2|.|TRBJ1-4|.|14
CASSPTPGREKLFF
TGTGCCAGCAGCCCGACGCCAGGGCGCGAAAAACTGTTTTTT
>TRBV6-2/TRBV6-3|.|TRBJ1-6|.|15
CASSYQRTAYSPLHF
TGTGCCAGCAGTTACCAAAGGACAGCGTATTCACCCCTCCACTTT
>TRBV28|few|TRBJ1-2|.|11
CATGLNYGYTF
TGTGCCACAGGGTTAAACTATGGCTACACCTTC
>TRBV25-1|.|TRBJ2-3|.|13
CASSATAKDTQYF
TGTGCCAGCAGTGCCACCGCTAAGGATACGCAGTATTTT
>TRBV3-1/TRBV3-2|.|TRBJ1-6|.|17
CASSQSLPNSYNSPLHF
TGTGCCAGCAGCCAAAGTCTTCCTAACTCCTATAATTCACCCCTCCACTTT
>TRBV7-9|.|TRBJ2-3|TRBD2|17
CASSSKVGLGGSDTQYF
TGTGCCAGCAGCTCGAAGGTCGGACTAGGAGGGTCAGATACGCAGTATTTT
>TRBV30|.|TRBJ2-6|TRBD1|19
CAWRGDRPLALSGANVLTF
TGTGCCTGGAGGGGGGACAGACCCTTAGCCCTTTCTGGGGCCAACGTCCTGACTTTC
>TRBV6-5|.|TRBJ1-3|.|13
CASSPLNGNTIYF
TGTGCCAGCAGTCCGCTAAATGGAAACACCATATATTTT
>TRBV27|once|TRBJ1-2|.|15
CATHTLGEGLVGYTF
TGTGCCACCCACACCCTGGGGGAGGGGCTGGTTGGCTACACCTTC
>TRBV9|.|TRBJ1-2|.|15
CASSVDVTGWGGYTF
TGTGCCAGCAGCGTAGACGTGACAGGATGGGGTGGCTACACCTTC
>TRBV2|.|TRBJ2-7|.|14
CASSEQGGAYEQYF
TGTGCCAGCAGTGAACAGGGTGGGGCCTACGAGCAGTACTTC
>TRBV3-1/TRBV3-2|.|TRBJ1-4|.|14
CASSQGGVNEKLFF
TGTGCCAGCAGCCAAGGGGGGGTCAATGAAAAACTGTTTTTT